These 18 T cell receptor beta chains share one sample of origin, sequenced in a study of blood T cell repertoires in COVID-19 (dated by TCRdb to the early 2020s). Library preparation employed the immunoSEQ multiplex PCR assay. TCRdb carries this immuneACCESS record with in-frame sequences only. Its versions omit some clonotypes, under half of them owing to an unresolved V gene in the studies checked, with the rest unexplained. This sample lists 400,000 to 450,000 clones; approximately 89% were detected once. The ten largest clones capture roughly an eighth of the sample. Material for sequencing was peripheral blood. Every receptor here comes from a woman between 45 and 60 years old with COVID-19, enrolled during active disease.

V is TRBV5-5 and J is TRBJ2-7, with D possibly matching TRBD2 (6 bases). V dropped 0 bases and J dropped 1 base, with 8 bases sitting between them. Germline values: CDR1 SGHKS, CDR2 YYEKEE (reference sequence). The CDR3 has 14 amino acids. CDR3 residues: CASSLGGESYEQYF. The DNA for the CDR3 is TGTGCCAGCAGCTTGGGGGGGGAGTCCTACGAGCAGTACTTC.

The chain couples TRBV19 to TRBJ1-1; TRBD1 aligns across 8 bases. Looked up from germline, CDR1 is LNHDA and CDR2 is SQIVND (reference sequence). This CDR3 comprises 15 residues. The DNA for the CDR3 is TGTGCGACCACGAACAGGGGGGGTCCGAACACTGAAGCTTTCTTT. It specifies CATTNRGGPNTEAFF.

The chain employs TRBV27 and TRBJ1-5; D call uncertain. Germline assignment: CDR1 MNHEY and CDR2 SMNVEV (reference sequence). V dropped 10 bases and J dropped 3 bases, with 13 bases sitting between them. This CDR3 has 13 amino acids. CDR3: CAIGSQTNQPQHF. The CDR3 nucleotides are TGTGCCATCGGGAGTCAGACCAATCAGCCCCAGCATTTT.

The V and J genes are TRBV19 and TRBJ1-2; a weak D match, TRBD1 (6 bases). There are 14 residues in the CDR3. Germline V lookup: CDR1 LNHDA, CDR2 SQIVND (reference sequence). Deletions cut 4 bases from V and 3 bases from J, with 12 bases between. CDR3 sequence: CASSRSGAYYGYTF. In nucleotides, the CDR3 is TGTGCCAGTAGTAGATCAGGGGCATACTATGGCTACACCTTC.

The J gene is TRBJ1-5, the V gene TRBV3-1 (or the pseudogene TRBV3-2); D ambiguous. The CDR3 has 14 residues. Trimming removed 1 base at V and 4 bases at J, with 8 bases between. CDR1 and CDR2 from the germline V gene are LGHDT and YNNKEL (reference sequence). CDR3 in amino acids: CASSQGQKNQPQHF. The CDR3, as DNA: TGTGCCAGCAGCCAAGGGCAGAAAAATCAGCCCCAGCATTTT.

In the case of this clone: Different DNA sequences within this sample yield the same CDR3. V usage is TRBV5-6 and J usage is TRBJ1-5; possibly TRBD1 for D (5 bases). This CDR3 is built from 14 residues. The germline V gene encodes CDR1 SGHDT and CDR2 YYEEEE. Deletions cut 0 bases from V and 5 bases from J, with 9 bases between. The CDR3 is CASSLGGGDQPQHF. CDR3 nucleotide sequence: TGTGCCAGCAGCTTGGGTGGGGGGGATCAGCCCCAGCATTTT.

V gene TRBV18 combines with J gene TRBJ1-4, with TRBD1 identical over 7 bases. The V gene's germline CDR1 is KGHSH and CDR2 LQKENI. The J segment lost 0 bases and the V segment lost 2 bases, leaving 0 bases of the junction unmatched. This CDR3 is built from 15 residues. CDR3 coding DNA: TGTGCCAGCTCACCAGGACAGGCAACTAATGAAAAACTGTTTTTT. Its translation: CASSPGQATNEKLFF.

This clone occurred once. The V and J genes are TRBV11-2 and TRBJ2-7; 8 positions agree with TRBD1. The trim removed 2 bases at V and 2 bases at J, leaving 5 bases unmatched. This CDR3 has 15 residues. CDR1 SGHAT and CDR2 FQNNGV come from the germline V gene. The CDR3 is CASSLTGGSPYEQYF. For the CDR3, the DNA is TGTGCCAGCAGCTTAACAGGGGGAAGCCCCTACGAGCAGTACTTC.

In its sample, this clone was seen a few times. The chain links TRBV7-2 to TRBJ1-3; D might be TRBD1 (6 bases). Germline V gene data show CDR1 as SGHTA and CDR2 as FQGNSA. V gave up 4 bases and J gave up 4 bases, with 11 bases separating them. The CDR3 totals 14 residues. The CDR3 loop reads CASSYQGLGNTIYF. The DNA of the CDR3 is TGTGCCAGCAGCTATCAGGGGTTGGGAAACACCATATATTTT. The variable domain in full, completed from reference TRBV7-2 and TRBJ1-3, reads GAGVSQSPSNKVTEKGKDVELRCDPISGHTALYWYRQSLGQGLEFLIYFQGNSAPDKSGLPSDRFSAERTGGSVSTLTIQRTQQEDSAVYLCASSYQGLGNTIYFGEGSWLTVV.

This clone was seen only once. V and J are TRBV10-2 and TRBJ1-1, with 8 positions matching TRBD1. The CDR3 is made up of 15 amino acids. From germline, CDR1 is WSHSY and CDR2 SAAADI. V dropped 6 bases and J dropped 0; count of bases not matched to a gene: 6. This CDR3 reads CASSPKTGVNTEAFF. The CDR3 nucleotides read TGCGCCAGCAGCCCTAAGACAGGGGTGAACACTGAAGCTTTCTTT.

The chain recombines TRBV7-9 with TRBJ1-2; TRBD1 aligns across 7 bases. This CDR3 is 14 amino acids long. Germline trimming cut 5 bases from V and 8 bases from J; bases unmatched to any gene: 11. Germline-derived CDR1 and CDR2 are SEHNR and FQNEAQ (reference sequence). CDR3 sequence: CASSLRTGPLGYTF. CDR3 coding DNA: TGTGCCAGCAGCCTTCGGACAGGCCCTCTAGGCTACACCTTC.

V gene TRBV15 combines with J gene TRBJ1-1, with no clear D. Trimming pared 6 bases from V and 1 base from J, leaving 9 bases between. CDR3 size: 13 residues. Germline CDR1 is LNHNV and CDR2 is YYDKDF (reference sequence). The CDR3 sequence: CATRSGGNTEAFF. The CDR3 DNA is TGTGCCACCAGAAGTGGAGGGAACACTGAAGCTTTCTTT.

This sequence joins TRBV28 and TRBJ2-7, with 8 nucleotides matching TRBD1. CDR3 length: 14 amino acids. Trimming took 6 bases from V and 5 from J; bases not matched to a gene: 9. The germline V gene has CDR1 MDHEN and CDR2 SYDVKM. CDR3 bases: TGTGCCAGCAGGGCCCGGGACAGGTGGAACGAGCAGTACTTC. Residues: CASRARDRWNEQYF.

This chain uses TRBV1 with TRBJ2-1; the table's D call, TRBD2, was not checked against the DNA. TRBV1 is labeled a pseudogene. CDR3 size: 19 residues. The CDR3 sequence: CTSSQGGTSGQVGSNEQFF. In nucleotides, the CDR3 is TGCACCAGCAGCCAAGGAGGGACTAGCGGACAGGTAGGTAGCAATGAGCAGTTCTTC.

The J gene is TRBJ1-2, the V gene TRBV30; maybe TRBD1 (5 bases). This CDR3 is built from 15 residues. Germline CDR1 GTSNPN, CDR2 SVGIG (reference sequence). V gave up 6 bases and J gave up 7 bases, with 24 bases separating them. The CDR3 DNA is TGTGCCTGCGTTGAAGATTTAGGGGCACTGAGTGGCTACACCTTC. It specifies CACVEDLGALSGYTF.

The chain couples TRBV18 to TRBJ1-2; maybe TRBD1 (5 bases). This CDR3 comprises 13 residues. CDR1 and CDR2 from the germline V gene are KGHSH and LQKENI. Trimming took 5 bases from V and 2 from J, leaving 9 bases between them. CDR3 loop: CASSTGRNYGYTF. In nucleotides, the CDR3 is TGTGCCAGCTCAACAGGCCGAAACTATGGCTACACCTTC.

This chain connects TRBV7-2 to TRBJ2-7, with TRBD2 matching 7 bases. Germline CDR1 reads SGHTA; CDR2 reads FQGNSA. Trimming took 4 bases from V and 3 from J; bases not matched to a gene: 3. There are 13 residues in the CDR3. As DNA, the CDR3 is TGTGCCAGCAGCTCTAGGGAGGGCTACGAGCAGTACTTC. Amino acids: CASSSREGYEQYF.

The sample holds many counts of this clone. This chain uses TRBV5-1 with TRBJ1-2; D is ambiguous. V was clipped by 0 bases and J by 4 bases, with 16 bases between them. CDR3 length equals 16 residues. Germline loops: CDR1 SGHRS, CDR2 YFSETQ. CDR3 sequence (DNA): TGCGCCAGCAGCTTGGAGGCAGGCCCCCAACGCTATGGCTACACCTTC. Amino acids: CASSLEAGPQRYGYTF.